The text below deals with one T cell receptor (beta chain). In this sample, this clonotype turned up many times. The antigen this receptor binds is unknown. Base qualities were left out, and no much larger clone turns up one base away. Trimming accounts for 4 bases at V and 8 bases at J, while the number of junction bases matched to no gene is 7. The CDR3 measures 14 amino acids from cysteine to phenylalanine. Just CDR3 DNA is preserved here, 42 bases in frame from base 1. The CDR1 and CDR2 encoded by the germline V gene (reference sequence) are SEHNR and FQNEAQ. Sequencer: Illumina HiSeq 2500. Quantitative 5'-RACE with molecular barcodes was used to prepare TCR beta libraries. Processing in the source paper ran as follows. A new computational method based on a probabilistic model of VDJ rearrangement was used to identify disease-linked TCR variants. TCRdb reprocessing: public reads trimmed at Q25 with fastp, clones called with MiXCR, in-frame beta chains kept. Identical CDR3 proteins give one entry, which carries the most common genes and DNA. TCRdb, not the authors, supplied the V and J calls. This sample gives some 130,000 distinct CDR3 sequences in total; 10% to 12% of them show up just once. The ten most abundant clones make up approximately 4% of the sample.

The data were obtained in a study of CD8 T cells in ankylosing spondylitis (dated by TCRdb to 2017 to 2019). At the level of the whole study: To find TCR variants linked to disease, the study profiled T cell receptor beta repertoires in ankylosing spondylitis patients and healthy donors. The full study cohort comprised 25 ankylosing spondylitis patients and some 100 healthy donors. Peripheral blood samples were taken, and synovial fluid was additionally collected from ankylosing spondylitis patients. General study outcomes and caveats: A TCR beta motif of 8 or 9 highly homologous amino acid variants appeared characteristic of blood from ankylosing spondylitis patients. Some motif variants had previously been reported in the synovial fluid and blood of reactive arthritis patients, which suggests shared mechanisms of disease initiation. According to the report, matched synovial fluid samples from ankylosing spondylitis patients were significantly enriched for the disease-linked clones. In peripheral blood, the disease-linked clones were found at relatively low frequencies and had a CD8+ phenotype.

The clonotype comes from a female donor with ankylosing spondylitis or in good health (not recorded which). Specimen: blood, either unsorted or a sorted T cell fraction (not recorded which). Recombination joined TRBV7-9 with TRBJ2-1, and 8 junction bases match TRBD2. The nucleotide sequence reads TGTGCCAGCAGCTACGGACTAGCTGACGATGAGCAGTTCTTC. The resulting protein is CASSYGLADDEQFF.